In its sample, the clone carrying this T cell receptor beta chain was seen a few times. The record originates from a study of cytomegalovirus exposure and HLA in healthy donors. The CDR3 length is 14 residues. Germline V gene data show CDR1 as MRHNA and CDR2 as SNTAGT. V was pared by 6 bases and J by 6 bases, with 8 bases of the junction left unmatched. A multiplex PCR was run with 60 Vbeta primers and 13 Jbeta primers. As originally analysed: An analysis that came later counted 73 million or so unique TCR beta chains, approximately 10 million shared. Here immunoSEQ multiplex PCR was the method, and the copy in TCRdb shows in-frame clones only, minus some. V, J and clone size are those of that table, while D and trimming were read from the DNA. The repertoire includes 200,000 to 250,000 clones, around 80% of them detected once, and 3% to 4.5% sits in the top ten.

The sequenced sample was PBMCs. The chain uses TRBV6-4 and TRBJ1-1; 9 nucleotides align to TRBD1. The receptor comes from a male donor in good health and CMV-seronegative. The CDR3 region is CASRPGQGIPEAFF. The CDR3 DNA sequence: TGTGCCAGCAGACCGGGACAGGGTATCCCTGAAGCTTTCTTT.